The next 16 T cell receptor beta chains were all read from a single sample in a study of radiotherapy plus CTLA-4 blockade in lung cancer. Profiling relied on immunoSEQ multiplex PCR, and the TCRdb table lists in-frame clones only, not all of them. The repertoire includes roughly 70,000 clones, roughly 84% of them detected once, and over 35% sits in the top ten. Sequenced material: peripheral blood, taken from a patient treated with radiotherapy plus ipilimumab. The receptors were sampled from a human donor with non-small cell lung cancer that progressed on radiotherapy plus ipilimumab.

V gene TRBV5-1 combines with J gene TRBJ2-7; TRBD2 matches 14 bases. Trimming at V came to 4 bases and at J to 5 bases, leaving 5 bases not matched to a gene. This CDR3 has 15 amino acids. Germline lookup yields CDR1 SGHRS and CDR2 YFSETQ. CDR3 DNA: TGCGCCAGCAGCGAGGGACTAGCGGGAGACCACGAGCAGTACTTC. Protein sequence: CASSEGLAGDHEQYF.

The chain is built from TRBV6-1 and TRBJ2-7; D tentatively reads TRBD1 or TRBD2 (6 bases each). CDR1 MNHNS and CDR2 SASEGT come from the germline V gene. Trimming pared 5 bases from V and 4 bases from J, leaving 12 bases between. The CDR3 has 13 amino acids. In DNA form, the CDR3 reads TGTGCCAGCAGTAGAACAGGGAGGTACGAGCAGTACTTC. It yields the protein CASSRTGRYEQYF.

The rearrangement joins TRBV7-9 to TRBJ2-4; unclear D gene. CDR1 and CDR2 from the germline V gene are SEHNR and FQNEAQ (reference sequence). V lost 4 bases and J 9 bases, leaving 13 bases between the germline ends. CDR3 length: 13 residues. CDR3 in amino acids: CASSSAVSGIQYF. The CDR3 DNA reads TGTGCCAGCAGCTCGGCCGTCTCGGGCATTCAGTACTTC.

The chain has TRBV6-6 and TRBJ1-5, with D maybe TRBD1 (6 bases). Trimming shortened V by 5 bases and J by 6 bases, and 11 bases separated the two germline ends. The germline CDR1 and CDR2 sequences are MNHNY and SVGAGI (reference sequence). There are 13 residues in the CDR3. As DNA, the CDR3 is TGTGCCAGCAGTGATGGGGGGCTTCAGCCCCAGCATTTT. Translating gives CASSDGGLQPQHF.

This chain connects TRBV6-5 to TRBJ1-1, with TRBD1 identical over 8 bases. Losses at the gene ends were 2 bases for V and 2 bases for J; bases not matched to a gene: 4. The CDR3 is 15 residues long. CDR1 is MNHEY and CDR2 is SVGAGI in the germline V gene. The CDR3 reads CASSYMTGVNTEAFF. CDR3 nucleotides: TGTGCCAGCAGTTACATGACAGGGGTCAACACTGAAGCTTTCTTT.

The chain joins TRBV9 to TRBJ2-1, with 14 bases identical to TRBD2. This CDR3 comprises 19 residues. CDR1 and CDR2 (germline): SGDLS, YYNGEE. V gave up 3 bases and J gave up 4 bases; unmatched junction bases: 12. CDR3 region: CASSAGTSGSGLKYNEQFF. CDR3 nucleotides: TGTGCCAGCAGCGCCGGGACTAGCGGGAGTGGGTTGAAGTACAATGAGCAGTTCTTC.

V is TRBV4-1 and J is TRBJ2-7, with a possible D match to TRBD1 (5 bases). The CDR3 covers 15 residues. Germline V CDR1 and CDR2: MGHRA, YSYEKL. Trimming pared 3 bases from V and 1 base from J, leaving 13 bases between. DNA for the CDR3: TGCGCCAGCAGCCACCTTAGAACAGGTTCCTACGAGCAGTACTTC. Translation: CASSHLRTGSYEQYF.

In this sample, this clone turned up once. The genes are TRBV19 and TRBJ2-7, with TRBD2 matching over 12 bases. Germline lookup yields CDR1 LNHDA and CDR2 SQIVND (reference sequence). Trimming cost V 6 bases and J 3 bases; bases outside gene matches: 6. The CDR3 is 15 amino acids. The CDR3 protein is CASRGTSGPSYEQYF. In DNA, the CDR3 is TGTGCCAGTAGAGGGACTAGCGGGCCGAGCTACGAGCAGTACTTC.

The chain is built from TRBV9 and TRBJ1-3, with TRBD1 matching over 12 bases. V lost 2 bases, J lost 2 bases, and 2 bases stayed unmatched. The CDR3 covers 16 residues. Germline V gives CDR1 SGDLS, CDR2 YYNGEE. The CDR3 DNA sequence: TGTGCCAGCAGCGTTCGGGACAGGGGGCCTGGAAACACCATATATTTT. Its protein is CASSVRDRGPGNTIYF.

This sequence joins TRBV5-3 and TRBJ2-3; TRBD2 matches at 9 bases. TRBV5-3 is placed among ORFs of uncertain function. V shed 0 bases, J shed 1 base, and the junction held 3 bases outside the gene matches. The CDR3 extends over 16 amino acids. The CDR3 nucleotides are TGTGCCAGAAGCTTGGGGCTAGCGGGGCGCACAGATACGCAGTATTTT. Encoded protein: CARSLGLAGRTDTQYF.

This clone was counted between two and nine times. V is TRBV27 and J is TRBJ2-7; 9 positions match TRBD1. The ends lost 3 bases at V and 0 bases at J; junction bases unmatched: 12. The CDR3 sequence is 18 residues long. The germline V gene encodes CDR1 MNHEY and CDR2 SMNVEV (reference sequence). In DNA, the CDR3 is TGTGCCAGCAGTTTCTTCCCCTTCCGGGACAGGGACTCCTACGAGCAGTACTTC. Amino acid sequence: CASSFFPFRDRDSYEQYF.

CDR3 sequence: CAWIRNTEAFF. Written as DNA, the CDR3 is TGTGCCTGGATTAGGAACACTGAAGCTTTCTTT. The J gene is TRBJ1-1, the V gene TRBV30; D uncertain. CDR3 length: 11 amino acids. CDR1 and CDR2 from the germline V gene are GTSNPN and SVGIG (reference sequence). V dropped 4 bases and J dropped 1 base, with 4 bases sitting between them.

V is TRBV5-1 and J is TRBJ1-3; a possible D gene is TRBD1 (5 bases). V was shortened by 4 bases and J by 2 bases, with 13 bases between the two germline ends. Germline V gene data show CDR1 as SGHRS and CDR2 as YFSETQ. The CDR3 sequence is 15 residues long. The CDR3 DNA reads as TGCGCCAGCAGCCCCGGGGGGGGACCTGGAAACACCATATATTTT. Its protein product is CASSPGGGPGNTIYF.

This chain uses TRBV30 with TRBJ2-1, with TRBD2 identical over 7 bases. Germline CDR1 reads GTSNPN; CDR2 reads SVGIG (reference sequence). Germline trimming cut 4 bases from V and 8 bases from J; bases unmatched to any gene: 17. The CDR3 length is 16 residues. CDR3 nucleotides: TGTGCCTGGACTGGCGGGAGCGTGAGACCGTCCGATGAGCAGTTCTTC. This sequence encodes CAWTGGSVRPSDEQFF.

V and J are TRBV7-2 and TRBJ2-1; D remains unclear. V lost 1 base to trimming and J lost 8 bases, with 9 bases between them. The CDR3 consists of 13 residues. The germline CDR1 and CDR2 sequences are SGHTA and FQGNSA. The CDR3 here is CASSLVGMDEQFF. CDR3 sequence (DNA): TGTGCCAGCAGCTTAGTGGGGATGGATGAGCAGTTCTTC.

The V call is TRBV18, the J call TRBJ1-5; TRBD1 matches at 9 bases. This CDR3 contains 15 residues. V shed 9 bases and J 3 bases; nucleotides not matched to a gene: 9. The germline V gene encodes CDR1 KGHSH and CDR2 LQKENI. Here the CDR3 reads CARHRDRVDNQPQHF. In DNA, the CDR3 is TGTGCCAGACACCGGGACAGGGTGGACAATCAGCCCCAGCATTTT.